This T cell receptor (beta chain) was found in a study of lymphopenia after photon versus proton radiotherapy (dated by TCRdb to about 2019). About the study as a whole: Photon and proton radiation therapy were compared by the study for their immunological effects in patients with gastrointestinal tumors who developed high-grade lymphopenia. The goal of the study was to describe how the two radiation modalities differ in their effects on the immune system. The approximately 20 patients in the cohort had gastrointestinal tumors, were treated with either photon or proton therapy, and subsequently developed lymphopenia. General conclusions and limits of the study: Across the cohort, a larger post-nadir drop in TCR diversity was inversely correlated with overall survival time among patients who died. After the lymphocyte count nadir, oligoclonal expansion, especially of CD8+ Temra cells, was observed in photon-treated repertoires, and the drop in diversity was driven by this expansion. During treatment, patients who received photon therapy lost naive T cells and TCR diversity and gained effector/memory populations, whereas patients who received proton therapy remained relatively stable. The survival association was examined only in patients who died, and the authors described better survival with proton therapy as a possibility, not as a demonstrated result.

The germline V gene (reference sequence) provides CDR1 GTSNPN and CDR2 SVGIG. V is reduced by 4 bases and J by 5 bases, leaving a spacing of 14 bases between them. Including cysteine and phenylalanine, the CDR3 has 13 amino acids. The CDR3 DNA has 39 bases and is translated from base 1. The protocol used for the library was the immunoSEQ multiplex PCR assay. Deep sequencing of rearranged TCR beta loci, alongside multiparametric flow cytometry, was used to profile T cell repertoires. This is the immuneACCESS table as TCRdb keeps it, with only in-frame sequences that have V and J called. A part of the clones is gone; compared with another copy, unresolved V genes explain less than half, and the rest is unexplained. This sample is represented by roughly 36,000 clones; around 90% of them were singletons. About 7% of the sample lies in the top ten. Points on this clone: Its antigen is still unknown. No quality values exist for individual bases; no much larger clone is one base distant.

This receptor was identified in a woman between 50 and 59 years old with pancreatic cancer. The specimen comprised peripheral blood, sampled from a patient treated with photon-based radiotherapy. The sequence joins TRBV30 to TRBJ2-5; TRBD2 is possibly the D segment (5 matching bases). The CDR3 protein is CAWNPRGLETQYF. The DNA is TGTGCCTGGAATCCACGGGGATTGGAGACCCAGTACTTC.